This is a list of T cell receptor beta chains from one sample in a study of T cell repertoires and HLA-DP antigens. Antigen specificity for these receptors is unknown. Sequenced by immunoSEQ multiplex PCR; TCRdb stores in-frame clones only, minus some. Of 65,000 to 90,000 clones in the sample, around 80% are singletons; the top ten hold around 1.6%. The material sequenced was CD4+ T cells from PBMCs. These receptors were obtained from a man between 60 and 75 years old in good health and CMV-seronegative. Each CDR3 is given with its conserved first and last residue. The D gene is left open where the match is weak. Part of the rows lack a size; the others show once, few, many or a class for expanded clones.

CDR3 length	V gene	D gene	J gene	clone size	CDR3 DNA	CDR3 protein
13	TRBV4-3	NA	TRBJ1-1	NA	TGCGCCAGCAGCCGGGAGGGAAACACTGAAGCTTTCTTT	CASSREGNTEAFF
15	TRBV11-3	TRBD1	TRBJ2-1	once	TGTGCCAGCAGCTCTCGACAGGGGGACAGGGATGAGCAGTTCTTC	CASSSRQGDRDEQFF
14	TRBV19	NA	TRBJ2-7	once	TGTGCCAGTAGTATCGCCAGGAATTCCTACGAGCAGTACTTC	CASSIARNSYEQYF
12	TRBV7-9	NA	TRBJ1-4	NA	TGTGCCAGCAGCTTAGTGGAAGAGAAACTGTTTTTT	CASSLVEEKLFF
14	TRBV11-2	TRBD2	TRBJ2-1	NA	TGTGCCAGCAGCTACGGACTAGCTTACAATGAGCAGTTCTTC	CASSYGLAYNEQFF
14	TRBV28	NA	TRBJ1-1	NA	TGTGCCAGCAAATTACGCCAGTCGAACACTGAAGCTTTCTTT	CASKLRQSNTEAFF
18	TRBV4-2	TRBD2	TRBJ2-5	NA	TGTGCCAGCAGCCAAGGCCCTACTAGCGGGAGGAGAGGGGAGACCCAGTACTTC	CASSQGPTSGRRGETQYF
15	TRBV5-1	NA	TRBJ1-2	NA	TGCGCCAGCAGCTTGGCCGGGGCAGGCTTATATGGCTACACCTTC	CASSLAGAGLYGYTF
16	TRBV10-1	TRBD1	TRBJ2-3	NA	TGCGCCAGCAGTGAGTTCGGACAGGGTGAAGGAGATACGCAGTATTTT	CASSEFGQGEGDTQYF
15	TRBV2	TRBD1	TRBJ2-2	NA	TGTGCCAGCATGAGGGACAGACCGAACACCGGGGAGCTGTTTTTT	CASMRDRPNTGELFF
19	TRBV7-8	NA	TRBJ2-5	NA	TGTGCCAGCAGCTCCCCCCTTAGGGTCACAGGGACCCGCCAAGAGACCCAGTACTTC	CASSSPLRVTGTRQETQYF
15	TRBV5-5	NA	TRBJ1-4	NA	TGTGCCAGCAGCATGGGTGGGTCAACTAATGAAAAACTGTTTTTT	CASSMGGSTNEKLFF
14	TRBV5-5	NA	TRBJ2-5	NA	TGTGCCAGCAGCTCCGGGAGCAACCAAGAGACCCAGTACTTC	CASSSGSNQETQYF
12	TRBV29-1	TRBD2	TRBJ2-7	NA	TGCAGCGTTCAACCCGCCGGCGGGGGGCAGTACTTC	CSVQPAGGGQYF
13	TRBV7-2	NA	TRBJ2-3	NA	TGTGCCAGCAGCTTAGCCCCAACAGATACGCAGTATTTT	CASSLAPTDTQYF
12	TRBV30	NA	TRBJ2-1	NA	TGTGCCGGAGAGGCGGCCCCGCTGGGGCAGTTCTTC	CAGEAAPLGQFF
14	TRBV7-8	TRBD1	TRBJ2-5	NA	TGTGCCAGCAGCTTCGCAGGGGGTCGGGAGACCCAGTACTTC	CASSFAGGRETQYF
13	TRBV30	NA	TRBJ2-3	NA	TGTGCCTGGAGTTCCCCCGGTACAGATACGCAGTATTTT	CAWSSPGTDTQYF
15	TRBV13	NA	TRBJ1-1	once	TGTGCCAGCAGCCACCGGTGGGGGCTGAACACTGAAGCTTTCTTT	CASSHRWGLNTEAFF
17	TRBV19	TRBD2	TRBJ2-1	NA	TGTGCCAGTAGTGCCCGTCTAGCGGGGGGCGAATACAATGAGCAGTTCTTC	CASSARLAGGEYNEQFF
16	TRBV18	TRBD2	TRBJ2-3	NA	TGTGCCAGCTCACCCCTAGCGGGGGCAAGCACAGATACGCAGTATTTT	CASSPLAGASTDTQYF
16	TRBV7-2	NA	TRBJ1-4	NA	TGTGCCAGCAGCTTAGCGGGGTATAGGTTTAATGAAAAACTGTTTTTT	CASSLAGYRFNEKLFF
16	TRBV13	TRBD2	TRBJ2-5	NA	TGTGCCAGCAGCGCCGTAGCGGGGGCGGAGGGAGAGACCCAGTACTTC	CASSAVAGAEGETQYF
12	TRBV7-6	NA	TRBJ2-5	NA	TGTGCCAGCAGCCCGCACCAAGAGACCCAGTACTTC	CASSPHQETQYF
14	TRBV5-4	NA	TRBJ2-3	NA	TGTGCCAGCAGCCCCGGCGGCAGAACAGATACGCAGTATTTT	CASSPGGRTDTQYF
15	TRBV11-2	NA	TRBJ2-2	once	TGTGCCAGCAGCTTATACCAGGGGGGCACCGGGGAGCTGTTTTTT	CASSLYQGGTGELFF
12	TRBV28	NA	TRBJ1-4	NA	TGTGCCAGCAGTTTACGTTTAGAAAAACTGTTTTTT	CASSLRLEKLFF
16	TRBV7-2	NA	TRBJ2-1	many	TGTGCCAGCAGCTTCGGGTCCTCTGAGGTTGTCGATGAGCAGTTCTTC	CASSFGSSEVVDEQFF
14	TRBV11-2	NA	TRBJ1-3	once	TGTGCCAGCAGCTTAACGGAGTCTGGAAACACCATATATTTT	CASSLTESGNTIYF
17	TRBV7-2	NA	TRBJ2-2	NA	TGTGCCAGCAGCTCCCCCGGGGGCGCTTCGAACACCGGGGAGCTGTTTTTT	CASSSPGGASNTGELFF